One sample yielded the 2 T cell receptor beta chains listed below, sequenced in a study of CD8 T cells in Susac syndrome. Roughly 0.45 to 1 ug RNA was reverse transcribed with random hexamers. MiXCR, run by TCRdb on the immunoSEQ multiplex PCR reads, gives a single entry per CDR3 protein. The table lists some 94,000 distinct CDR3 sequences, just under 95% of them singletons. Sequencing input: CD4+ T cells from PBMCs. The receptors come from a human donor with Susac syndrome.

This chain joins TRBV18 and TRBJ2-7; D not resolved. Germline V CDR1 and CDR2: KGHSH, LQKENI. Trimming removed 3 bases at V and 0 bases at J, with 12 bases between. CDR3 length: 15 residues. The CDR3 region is CASSPRQTVSYEQYF. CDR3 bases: TGTGCCAGCTCACCCAGGCAGACCGTCTCCTACGAGCAGTACTTC.

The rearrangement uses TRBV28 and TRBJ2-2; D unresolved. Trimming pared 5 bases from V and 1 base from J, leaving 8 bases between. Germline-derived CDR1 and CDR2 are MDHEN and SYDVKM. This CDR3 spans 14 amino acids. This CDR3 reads CASSLKLNTGELFF. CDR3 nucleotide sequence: TGTGCCAGCAGTCTTAAGCTGAACACCGGGGAGCTGTTTTTT.